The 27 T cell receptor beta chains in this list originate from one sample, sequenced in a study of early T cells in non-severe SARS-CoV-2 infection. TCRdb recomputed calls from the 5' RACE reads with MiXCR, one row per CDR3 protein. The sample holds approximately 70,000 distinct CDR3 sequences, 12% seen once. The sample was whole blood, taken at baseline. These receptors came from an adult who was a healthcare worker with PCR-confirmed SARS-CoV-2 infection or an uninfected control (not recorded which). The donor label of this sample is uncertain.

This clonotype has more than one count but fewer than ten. This CDR3 is CAWSGTSWETQYF. The CDR3 DNA sequence: TGTGCCTGGAGTGGGACTAGCTGGGAGACCCAGTACTTC. V usage is TRBV30 and J usage is TRBJ2-5, with 8 nucleotides matching TRBD2. V was pared by 1 base and J by 5 bases, with 3 bases of the junction left unmatched. CDR1 and CDR2 from the germline V gene are GTSNPN and SVGIG (reference sequence). The CDR3 extends over 13 amino acids.

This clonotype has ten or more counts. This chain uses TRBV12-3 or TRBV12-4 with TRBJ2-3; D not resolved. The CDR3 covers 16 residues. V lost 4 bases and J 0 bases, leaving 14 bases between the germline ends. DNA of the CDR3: TGTGCCAGCAGTTCCGCGTCCCGGCTCAGCACAGATACGCAGTATTTT. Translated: CASSSASRLSTDTQYF.

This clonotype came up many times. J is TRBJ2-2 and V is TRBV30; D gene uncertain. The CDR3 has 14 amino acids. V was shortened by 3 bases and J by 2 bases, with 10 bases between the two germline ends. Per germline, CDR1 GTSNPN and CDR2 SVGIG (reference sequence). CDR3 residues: CAWRRWINTGELFF. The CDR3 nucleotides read TGTGCCTGGAGAAGGTGGATAAACACCGGGGAGCTGTTTTTT.

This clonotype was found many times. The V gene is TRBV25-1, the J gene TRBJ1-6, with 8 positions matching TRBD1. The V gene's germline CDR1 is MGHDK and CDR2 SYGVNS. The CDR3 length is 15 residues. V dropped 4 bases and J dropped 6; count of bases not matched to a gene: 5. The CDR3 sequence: CASSAGQGFNSPLHF. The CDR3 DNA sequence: TGTGCCAGCAGTGCAGGACAGGGTTTTAATTCACCCCTCCACTTT.

CDR3 region: CASSQLPSDLNYGYTF. In nucleotides, the CDR3 is TGCGCCAGCAGCCAATTGCCCAGCGACTTAAACTATGGCTACACCTTC. The gene calls are TRBV4-1 and TRBJ1-2, with D hard to call. In germline, CDR1 is MGHRA, CDR2 YSYEKL. The CDR3 is 16 residues long. Trimming cost V 2 bases and J 2 bases, with 15 bases left between them.

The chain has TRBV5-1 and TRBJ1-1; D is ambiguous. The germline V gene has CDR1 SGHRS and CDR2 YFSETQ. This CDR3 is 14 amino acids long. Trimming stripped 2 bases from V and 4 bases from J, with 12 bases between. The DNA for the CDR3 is TGCGCCAGCAGCTTCCTAGGCGGTCCCACTGAAGCTTTCTTT. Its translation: CASSFLGGPTEAFF.

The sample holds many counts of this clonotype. The CDR3 here is CASTLTSTDTQYF. CDR3 coding DNA: TGTGCCAGCACCTTAACCAGCACAGATACGCAGTATTTT. The rearrangement links TRBV5-4 to TRBJ2-3; D unclear. CDR3 length: 13 amino acids. V dropped 6 bases and J dropped 0 bases, with 8 bases sitting between them. The V gene's germline CDR1 is SGHNT and CDR2 YYREEE (reference sequence).

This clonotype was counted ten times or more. CDR3 amino acids: CSVGAGWAMNTEAFF. The CDR3 coding sequence is TGCAGCGTGGGGGCCGGATGGGCTATGAACACTGAAGCTTTCTTT. The rearrangement joins TRBV29-1 to TRBJ1-1, with D maybe TRBD1 (6 bases). CDR1 is SQVTM and CDR2 is ANQGSEA in the germline V gene. The V end lost 6 bases, the J end lost 0 bases, and 17 bases lay between the germline ends. There are 15 residues in the CDR3. Together with reference TRBV29-1 and TRBJ1-1, the CDR3 gives the full variable domain: SAVISQKPSRDICQRGTSLTIQCQVDSQVTMMFWYRQQPGQSLTLIATANQGSEATYESGFVIDKFPISRPNLTFSTLTVSNMSPEDSSIYLCSVGAGWAMNTEAFFGQGTRLTVV.

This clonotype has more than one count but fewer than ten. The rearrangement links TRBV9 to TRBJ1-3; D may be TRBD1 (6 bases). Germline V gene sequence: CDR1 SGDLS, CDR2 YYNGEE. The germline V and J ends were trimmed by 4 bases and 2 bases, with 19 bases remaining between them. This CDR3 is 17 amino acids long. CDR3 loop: CASSSLLGGAAGNTIYF. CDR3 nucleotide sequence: TGTGCCAGCAGCTCTCTTCTCGGGGGGGCTGCTGGAAACACCATATATTTT.

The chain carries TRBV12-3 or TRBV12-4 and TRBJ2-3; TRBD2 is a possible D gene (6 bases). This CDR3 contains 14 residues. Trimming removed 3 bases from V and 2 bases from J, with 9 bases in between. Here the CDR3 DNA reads TGTGCCAGCAGTTTCGGGGGACCCACAGATACGCAGTATTTT. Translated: CASSFGGPTDTQYF.

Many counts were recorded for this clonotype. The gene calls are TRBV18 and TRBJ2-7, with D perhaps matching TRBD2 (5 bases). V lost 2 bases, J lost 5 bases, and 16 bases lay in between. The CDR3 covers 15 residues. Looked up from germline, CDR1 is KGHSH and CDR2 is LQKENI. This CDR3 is CASSPGFRGIHEQYF. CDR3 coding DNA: TGTGCCAGCTCACCAGGGTTCAGAGGGATCCACGAGCAGTACTTC.

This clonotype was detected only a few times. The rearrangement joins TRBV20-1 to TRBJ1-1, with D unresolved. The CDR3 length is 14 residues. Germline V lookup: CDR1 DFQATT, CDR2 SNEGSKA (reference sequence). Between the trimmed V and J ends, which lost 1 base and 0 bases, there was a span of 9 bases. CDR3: CSARGSGLNTEAFF. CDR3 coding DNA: TGCAGTGCTAGAGGGTCAGGTCTGAACACTGAAGCTTTCTTT.

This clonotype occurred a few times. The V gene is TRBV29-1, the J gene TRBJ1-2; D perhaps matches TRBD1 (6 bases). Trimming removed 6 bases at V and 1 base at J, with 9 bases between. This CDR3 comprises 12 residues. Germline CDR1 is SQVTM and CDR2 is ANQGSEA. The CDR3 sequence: CSVPQGNYGYTF. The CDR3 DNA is TGCAGCGTCCCACAGGGTAACTATGGCTACACCTTC.

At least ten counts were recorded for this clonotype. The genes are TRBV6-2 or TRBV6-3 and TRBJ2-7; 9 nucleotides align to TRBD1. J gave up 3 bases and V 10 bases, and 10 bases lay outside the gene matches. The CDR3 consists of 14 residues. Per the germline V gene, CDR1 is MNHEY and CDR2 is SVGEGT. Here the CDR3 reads CATETGTGYYEQYF. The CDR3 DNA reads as TGTGCCACCGAAACCGGGACAGGGTACTACGAGCAGTACTTC.

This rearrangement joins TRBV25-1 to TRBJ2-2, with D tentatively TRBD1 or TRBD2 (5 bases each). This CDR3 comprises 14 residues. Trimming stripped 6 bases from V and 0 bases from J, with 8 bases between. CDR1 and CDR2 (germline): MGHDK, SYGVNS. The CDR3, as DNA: TGTGCCAGCAGGGGACCGACGAACACCGGGGAGCTGTTTTTT. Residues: CASRGPTNTGELFF. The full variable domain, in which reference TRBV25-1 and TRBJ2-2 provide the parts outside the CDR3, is EADIYQTPRYLVIGTGKKITLECSQTMGHDKMYWYQQDPGMELHLIHYSYGVNSTEKGDLSSESTVSRIRTEHFPLTLESARPSHTSQYLCASRGPTNTGELFFGEGSRLTVL.

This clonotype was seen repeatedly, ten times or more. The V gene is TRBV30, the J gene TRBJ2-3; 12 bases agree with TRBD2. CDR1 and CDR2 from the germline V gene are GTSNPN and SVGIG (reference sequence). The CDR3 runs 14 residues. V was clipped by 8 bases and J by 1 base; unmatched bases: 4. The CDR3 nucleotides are TGTGCCCGTCGACTAGCGGGGGGCACAGATACGCAGTATTTT. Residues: CARRLAGGTDTQYF. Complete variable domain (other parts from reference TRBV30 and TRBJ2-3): SQTIHQWPATLVQPVGSPLSLECTVEGTSNPNLYWYRQAAGRGLQLLFYSVGIGQISSEVPQNLSASRPQDRQFILSSKKLLLSDSGFYLCARRLAGGTDTQYFGPGTRLTVL.

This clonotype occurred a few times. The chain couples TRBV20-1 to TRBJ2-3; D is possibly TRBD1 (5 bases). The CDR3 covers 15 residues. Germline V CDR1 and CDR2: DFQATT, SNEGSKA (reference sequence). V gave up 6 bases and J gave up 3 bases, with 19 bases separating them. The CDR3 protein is CSAPKLGARTDTQYF. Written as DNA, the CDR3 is TGCAGTGCACCGAAGCTAGGGGCTAGAACAGATACGCAGTATTTT.

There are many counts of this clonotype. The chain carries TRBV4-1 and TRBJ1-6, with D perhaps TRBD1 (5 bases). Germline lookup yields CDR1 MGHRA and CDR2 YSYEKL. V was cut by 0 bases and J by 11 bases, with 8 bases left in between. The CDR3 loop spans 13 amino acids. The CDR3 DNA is TGCGCCAGCAGCCAAGAAGGACAAGCACCCCTCCACTTT. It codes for CASSQEGQAPLHF.

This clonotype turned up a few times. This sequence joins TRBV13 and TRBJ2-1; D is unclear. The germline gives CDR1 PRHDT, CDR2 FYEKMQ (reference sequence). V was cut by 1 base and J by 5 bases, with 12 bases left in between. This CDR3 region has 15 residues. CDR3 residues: CASSLVLDSNNEQFF. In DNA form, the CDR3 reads TGTGCCAGCAGCTTAGTATTAGATTCCAACAATGAGCAGTTCTTC.

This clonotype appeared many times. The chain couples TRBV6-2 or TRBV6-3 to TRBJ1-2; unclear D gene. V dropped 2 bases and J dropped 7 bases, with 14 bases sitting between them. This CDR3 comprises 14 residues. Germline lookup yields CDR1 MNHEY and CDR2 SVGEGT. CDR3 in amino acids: CASSYPGPSLGYTF. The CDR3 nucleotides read TGTGCCAGCAGTTACCCAGGCCCATCCCTTGGCTACACCTTC.

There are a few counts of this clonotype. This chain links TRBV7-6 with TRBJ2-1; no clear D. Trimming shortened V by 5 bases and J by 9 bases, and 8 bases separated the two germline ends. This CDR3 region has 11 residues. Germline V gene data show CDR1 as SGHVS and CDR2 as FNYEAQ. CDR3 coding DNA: TGTGCCAGCAGCCCTCGACTTGAGCAGTTCTTC. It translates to CASSPRLEQFF.

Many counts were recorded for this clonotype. This CDR3 is CASSQEGETYNEQFF. In DNA form, the CDR3 reads TGTGCCAGCAGTCAGGAGGGGGAAACCTACAATGAGCAGTTCTTC. The chain combines TRBV7-3 with TRBJ2-1; D is possibly TRBD1 or TRBD2 (6 bases each). With 6 bases removed from V and 2 bases from J, the gap between germline ends came to 14 bases. The CDR3 extends over 15 amino acids. Germline V gene sequence: CDR1 SGHTA, CDR2 FQGTGA.

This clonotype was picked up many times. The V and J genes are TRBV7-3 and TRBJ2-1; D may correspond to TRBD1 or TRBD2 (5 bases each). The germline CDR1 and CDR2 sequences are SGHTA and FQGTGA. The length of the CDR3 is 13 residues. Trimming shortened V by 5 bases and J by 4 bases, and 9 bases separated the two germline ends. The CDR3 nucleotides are TGTGCCAGCAGCCCTGAGGGGTACAATGAGCAGTTCTTC. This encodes CASSPEGYNEQFF.

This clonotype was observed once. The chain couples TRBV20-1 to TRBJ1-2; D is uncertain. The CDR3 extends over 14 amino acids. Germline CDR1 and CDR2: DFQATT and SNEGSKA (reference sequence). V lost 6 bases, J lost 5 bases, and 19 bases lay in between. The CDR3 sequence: CSALNVHSLYGYTF. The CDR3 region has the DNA TGCAGTGCCCTCAACGTACATAGTCTTTATGGCTACACCTTC.

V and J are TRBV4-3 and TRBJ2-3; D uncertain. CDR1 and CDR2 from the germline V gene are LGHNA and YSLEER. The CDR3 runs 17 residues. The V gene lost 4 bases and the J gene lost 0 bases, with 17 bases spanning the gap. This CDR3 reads CASSPTVGPSSTDTQYF. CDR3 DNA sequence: TGCGCCAGCAGCCCCACCGTCGGGCCTTCTAGCACAGATACGCAGTATTTT.

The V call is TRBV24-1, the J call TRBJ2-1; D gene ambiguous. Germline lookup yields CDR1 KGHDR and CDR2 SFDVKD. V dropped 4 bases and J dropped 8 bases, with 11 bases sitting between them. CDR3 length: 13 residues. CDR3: CATSEGSLDEQFF. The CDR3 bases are TGTGCCACCAGTGAAGGGTCCCTCGATGAGCAGTTCTTC.

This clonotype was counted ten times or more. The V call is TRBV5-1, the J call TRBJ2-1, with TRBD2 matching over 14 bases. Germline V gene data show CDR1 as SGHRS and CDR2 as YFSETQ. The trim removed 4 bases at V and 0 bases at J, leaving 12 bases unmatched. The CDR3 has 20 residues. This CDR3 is CASSISGLAGDYPSYNEQFF. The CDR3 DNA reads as TGCGCCAGCAGCATATCGGGACTAGCGGGAGACTACCCCTCCTACAATGAGCAGTTCTTC.